The clone carrying this TCR beta chain came up a few times. What it recognizes is unknown. This sample was taken from a study of early T cells in non-severe SARS-CoV-2 infection. The wider study: Sequencing of unsorted whole blood was done on bulk RNA, leaving chains unpaired.

General study results and limits: CD4 and private specificities were missed by VDJdb matching, which favored anti-spike CD8 responses.

Unique molecular identifiers tagged individual cDNA molecules. Using its own MiXCR run on the 5' RACE reads, TCRdb lists one record per CDR3 protein. The data hold some 80,000 distinct CDR3 sequences, with 9% to 15% observed a single time. Germline V gives CDR1 SGHVS, CDR2 FNYEAQ. The length of the CDR3 is 16 residues. The V and J ends lost 4 bases and 5 bases respectively, with 17 bases between them. This TCR derives from an adult who was a healthcare worker with PCR-confirmed SARS-CoV-2 infection or an uninfected control (not recorded which). The donor label of this sample is uncertain. Specimen: whole blood, collected at baseline. The J gene is TRBJ2-2, the V gene TRBV7-6; D might be TRBD1 (6 bases). CDR3 residues: CASSSTPTGRTGELFF. The DNA of the CDR3 is TGTGCCAGCAGCTCGACCCCAACAGGGAGAACCGGGGAGCTGTTTTTT.